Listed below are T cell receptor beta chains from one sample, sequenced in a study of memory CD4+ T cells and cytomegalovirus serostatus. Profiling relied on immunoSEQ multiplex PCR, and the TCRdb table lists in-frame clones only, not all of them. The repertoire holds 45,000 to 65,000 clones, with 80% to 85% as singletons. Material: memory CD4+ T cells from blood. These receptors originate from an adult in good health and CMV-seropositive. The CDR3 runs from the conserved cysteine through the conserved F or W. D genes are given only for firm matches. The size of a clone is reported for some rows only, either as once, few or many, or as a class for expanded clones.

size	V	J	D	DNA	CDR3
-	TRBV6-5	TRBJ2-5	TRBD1	TGTGCCAGCAGTCCACAGGGGTACCAAGAGACCCAGTACTTC	CASSPQGYQETQYF
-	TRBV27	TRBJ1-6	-	TGTGCCAGCAGTATCCGGGGGGCGCAGAGGAATTCACCCCTCCACTTT	CASSIRGAQRNSPLHF
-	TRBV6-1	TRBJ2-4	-	TGTGCCAGCAGAGAAGGCGGGTCGTGGACAACCAAAAACATTCAGTACTTC	CASREGGSWTTKNIQYF
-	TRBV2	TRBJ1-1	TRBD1	TGTGCCAGCAGTGAATTAAGGGGGCGGTCATCAGCTTTCTTT	CASSELRGRSSAFF
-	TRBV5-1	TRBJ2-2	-	TGCGCCAGCAGCCCAGATCCGAACACCGGGGAGCTGTTTTTT	CASSPDPNTGELFF
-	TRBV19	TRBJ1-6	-	TGTGCCAGTAGTATCGAGAGGTCCTATAATTCACCCCTCCACTTT	CASSIERSYNSPLHF
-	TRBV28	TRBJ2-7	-	TGTGCCAGCAGTCTAACATATCACTACGAGCAGTACTTC	CASSLTYHYEQYF
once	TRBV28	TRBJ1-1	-	TGTGCCAGCACGCGGGGGTTCTCGGACACTGAAGCTTTCTTT	CASTRGFSDTEAFF
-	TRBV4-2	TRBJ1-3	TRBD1	TGTGCCAGCAGCCAAGATCTGCGACAGGGTGTCTCTGGAAACACCATATATTTT	CASSQDLRQGVSGNTIYF
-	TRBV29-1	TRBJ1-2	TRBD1	TGCAGCGCCCTTCAGGGGGGTGGCTACACCTTC	CSALQGGGYTF
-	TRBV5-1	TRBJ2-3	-	TGCGCCAGCAGCTTGTTCGGGAGTAGCGCAGATACGCAGTATTTT	CASSLFGSSADTQYF
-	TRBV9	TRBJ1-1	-	TGTGCCAGCAGCAAAAGGGCCGCCGCCGACACTGAAGCTTTCTTT	CASSKRAAADTEAFF
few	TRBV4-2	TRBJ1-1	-	TGTGCCAGCAGCCAATCAGACAGACTGAACACTGAAGCTTTCTTT	CASSQSDRLNTEAFF
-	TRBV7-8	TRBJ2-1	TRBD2	TGTGCCAGCAGCCGAAGGACTAGCGTTTACAATGAGCAGTTCTTC	CASSRRTSVYNEQFF
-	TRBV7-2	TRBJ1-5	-	TGTGCCAGCAGCTTACGCCAGGTGGGGGTTCGGCCCCAGCATTTT	CASSLRQVGVRPQHF
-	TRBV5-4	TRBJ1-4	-	TGTGCCAGCAGTTCAGACTTAACTAATGAAAAACTGTTTTTT	CASSSDLTNEKLFF
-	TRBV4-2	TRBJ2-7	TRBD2	TGTGCCAGCAGCTTTGGACTAGCGGGGGGCGGCGAGCAGTACTTC	CASSFGLAGGGEQYF
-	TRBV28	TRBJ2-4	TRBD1	TGTGCCAGCAGTGCAGGCCAGACAGGGCGCAAAAACATTCAGTACTTC	CASSAGQTGRKNIQYF
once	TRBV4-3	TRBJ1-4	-	TGCGCCAGCAGCCCTTTGGGGGATGAAAAACTGTTTTTT	CASSPLGDEKLFF
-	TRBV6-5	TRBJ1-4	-	TGTGCCAGCAGTTACTCGAGCAGGGGAAGGTTTGAAAAACTGTTTTTT	CASSYSSRGRFEKLFF
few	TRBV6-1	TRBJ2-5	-	TGTGCCAGCCGTGCGGAGATAACAGGGAAGACCCAGTACTTC	CASRAEITGKTQYF
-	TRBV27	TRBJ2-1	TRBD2	TGTGCCAGCAGTTTGGGACTAGGGGGGGGATACAATGAGCAGTTCTTC	CASSLGLGGGYNEQFF
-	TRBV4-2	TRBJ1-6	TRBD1	TGTGCCAGCAGCCAAGATCTAGGGGGCGTTAATTCACCCCTCCACTTT	CASSQDLGGVNSPLHF
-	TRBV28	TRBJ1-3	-	TGTGCCAGCAGCCGTGCGGACTCCCGAAACACCATATATTTT	CASSRADSRNTIYF
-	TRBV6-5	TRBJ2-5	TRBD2	TGTGCCAGCAGTTCACCTAGCGGGAGGGCCGGAGAGACCCAGTACTTC	CASSSPSGRAGETQYF
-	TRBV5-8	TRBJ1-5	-	TGTGCCAGCAGCTTCGGCCAGGGGAATCAGCCCCAGCATTTT	CASSFGQGNQPQHF
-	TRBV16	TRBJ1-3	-	TGTGCCAGCAGCCAGGGTCTCGGCAGCTCTGGAAACACCATATATTTT	CASSQGLGSSGNTIYF
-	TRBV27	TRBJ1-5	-	TGTGCCAGCAGTTTTTCAGGGGCGGTCCAGCCCCAGCATTTT	CASSFSGAVQPQHF
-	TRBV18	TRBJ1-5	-	TGTGCCAGCTCACCATGGGTAGGTAATCAGCCCCAGCATTTT	CASSPWVGNQPQHF
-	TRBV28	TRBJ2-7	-	TGTGCCAGCAGTTTAGGACGATACGAGCAGTACTTC	CASSLGRYEQYF
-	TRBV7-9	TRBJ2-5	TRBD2	TGTGCCAGCAGCTTGGGGTTGCGGGAGGGCCAAGAGACCCAGTACTTC	CASSLGLREGQETQYF
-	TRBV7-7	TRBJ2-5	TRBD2	TGTGCTAGCAGCCCTTCTAGCGGGGGGCTCGAGACCCAGTACTTC	CASSPSSGGLETQYF
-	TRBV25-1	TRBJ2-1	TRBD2	TGTGCCAGCAGTAAGCGTGGGACTAGCGGGAGTGAGCAGTTCTTC	CASSKRGTSGSEQFF
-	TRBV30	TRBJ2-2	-	TGTGCCTGGAGTGTAGGCGGGGTTCGCACCGGGGAGCTGTTTTTT	CAWSVGGVRTGELFF
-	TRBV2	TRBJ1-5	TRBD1	TGTGCCAGCAGCGTGACAGGGGATAGCAATCAGCCCCAGCATTTT	CASSVTGDSNQPQHF
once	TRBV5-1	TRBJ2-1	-	TGCGCCAGCTGGCCGGCGGGGGCGGGCTTCAACAATGAGCAGTTCTTC	CASWPAGAGFNNEQFF
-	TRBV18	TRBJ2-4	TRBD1	TGTGCCAGCTCACGGACAGGGGATCCCAAAAACATTCAGTACTTC	CASSRTGDPKNIQYF
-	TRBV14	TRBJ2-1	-	TGTGCCAGCAGCCCCGGGATAGCGCATTACAATGAGCAGTTCTTC	CASSPGIAHYNEQFF
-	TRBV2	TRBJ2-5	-	TGTGCCAGCCGGAGCCCGGCAATTGGGACCCAGTACTTC	CASRSPAIGTQYF
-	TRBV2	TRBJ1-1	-	TGTGCCAGCAGTAGTACTACAGGGTCCCCCCCAATCGCTTTCTTT	CASSSTTGSPPIAFF
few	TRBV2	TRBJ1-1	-	TGTGCCAGCATGATCCTAGGGAACACTGAAGCTTTCTTT	CASMILGNTEAFF
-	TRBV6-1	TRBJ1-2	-	TGTGCCAGCGGGGGGTCAGGGCACTATGGCTACACCTTC	CASGGSGHYGYTF
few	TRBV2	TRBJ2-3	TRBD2	TGTGCCAGCAGTCCCGGACTAGCGGGAAGGGTAGATACGCAGTATTTT	CASSPGLAGRVDTQYF
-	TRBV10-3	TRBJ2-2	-	TGTGCCATCAGACAGGGAGGAGGAGGGGGGACCGGGGAGCTGTTTTTT	CAIRQGGGGGTGELFF
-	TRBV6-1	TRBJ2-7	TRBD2	TGTGCCAGCAGGGACATTAGGGAGGGAAGCGACGAGCAGTACTTC	CASRDIREGSDEQYF